The source of this TCR beta chain is a study of blood T cell repertoires in COVID-19. Across the study: There were acute and convalescent COVID-19 samples, and they came from the United States, Italy and Spain. PBMCs, B-cell-depleted T cells, or T cells provided the cDNA or gDNA that made up the material.

Study processing details: Counts of nucleated cells, estimated from reference gene primer amplification, were obtained. TCRdb's copy holds only in-frame clones and misses some; the assay was immunoSEQ multiplex PCR. V, J and clone size derive from that table, while D and trimming were established from the DNA sequence. This table has about 370,000 clones, around 90% appearing once. The V end was cut by 3 bases, the J end by 7 bases, with 10 bases between. CDR1 and CDR2 from the germline V gene are SGDLS and YYNGEE. The CDR3 extends over 12 amino acids. V and J are TRBV9 and TRBJ1-1; no firm D call. Sequencing used peripheral blood. This receptor was taken from a man younger than 35 with active or convalescent COVID-19. CDR3 in amino acids: CASSGSNFEAFF. Written as DNA, the CDR3 is TGTGCCAGCAGCGGAAGCAATTTTGAAGCTTTCTTT.